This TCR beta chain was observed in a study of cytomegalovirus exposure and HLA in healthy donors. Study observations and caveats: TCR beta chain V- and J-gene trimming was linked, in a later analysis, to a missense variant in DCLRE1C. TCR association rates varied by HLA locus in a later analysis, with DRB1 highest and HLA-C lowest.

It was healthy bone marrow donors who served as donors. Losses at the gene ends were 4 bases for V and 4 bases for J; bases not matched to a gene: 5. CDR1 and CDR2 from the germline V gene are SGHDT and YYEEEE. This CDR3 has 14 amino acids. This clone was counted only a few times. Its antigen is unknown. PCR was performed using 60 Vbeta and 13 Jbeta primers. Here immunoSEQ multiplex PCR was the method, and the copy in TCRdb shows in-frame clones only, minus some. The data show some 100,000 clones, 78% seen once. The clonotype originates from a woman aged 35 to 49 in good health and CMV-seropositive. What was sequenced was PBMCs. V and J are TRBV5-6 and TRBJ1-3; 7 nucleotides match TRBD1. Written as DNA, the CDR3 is TGTGCCAGCAGCGAGACAGGGTTCGGAAACACCATATATTTT. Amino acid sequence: CASSETGFGNTIYF.